This TCR beta chain was recorded in a study of cytomegalovirus exposure and HLA in healthy donors. Using immunoSEQ multiplex PCR, the repertoire was profiled, and TCRdb retains in-frame clones only, with some absent. The table includes 150,000 to 200,000 clones, 80% to 85% detected once. The sequenced material came from PBMCs. This clonotype was sampled from a woman in her twenties or thirties in good health and CMV-seronegative.

CDR3 coding DNA: TGTGCCAGCAGTGAACGAGGGTTTAGCACTGAAGCTTTCTTT. Protein sequence: CASSERGFSTEAFF. The rearrangement joins TRBV6-4 to TRBJ1-1; D is ambiguous. Trimming removed 3 bases at V and 4 bases at J, with 12 bases between. Germline V gene sequence: CDR1 MRHNA, CDR2 SNTAGT. This CDR3 is built from 14 residues.